A single T cell receptor beta chain is shown here with its context. This receptor's antigen is unknown. No much larger clonotype is one base removed from it; base qualities were not supplied. Trimming removed 3 bases from V and 4 bases from J; the gene matches leave 13 bases unexplained. The CDR3 has 18 amino acids, counting the end cysteine and phenylalanine. Only CDR3 DNA is held: 54 bases, read in frame from base 1. CDR1 LNHDA and CDR2 SQIVND are derived from the germline V gene (reference sequence). Patients with a history of autoimmune disease or receiving systemic immunosuppression were excluded from the trial. Peripheral blood for TCR sequencing was collected from all dose cohorts at baseline, on cycle 4 day 1, and on cycle 7 day 1. Samples were obtained from an open-label, multicenter, first-in-human phase I dose-escalation trial of ivuxolimab. Adults with locally advanced or metastatic melanoma, renal cell carcinoma, hepatocellular carcinoma or head and neck squamous cell carcinoma were enrolled in the trial. Before TCR sequencing, CD4+ T cells and CD8+ T cells from peripheral blood were sorted into separate populations.

This sample was taken from a study of OX40 agonist ivuxolimab in advanced cancers. A note on the overall study: Ivuxolimab was a fully human IgG2 agonistic monoclonal antibody targeting the costimulatory receptor OX40 (CD134). Intravenous ivuxolimab was administered to patients every 2 weeks at six dose levels: 0.01, 0.1, 0.3, 1.5, 3 and 10 mg/kg. Of the 50 to 55 patients in dose escalation, about 19 had hepatocellular carcinoma, roughly 15 had melanoma, 9 had renal cell carcinoma and 9 had head and neck cancer. In the dose-escalation cohort, roughly 80% of patients were male, and the mean age was roughly 60 years, with a range of roughly 20 to 79. Patients were allowed to have had prior anti-PD-1, anti-PD-L1 or anti-CTLA-4 therapy, and 40% of the dose-escalation patients had been treated with checkpoint inhibitors. Partial responses occurred in three dose-escalation patients, of whom one had hepatocellular carcinoma and two had cutaneous melanoma. Peripheral TCRbeta sequencing was intended to test whether TCR sequence diversity was altered and clonal T-cell expansion was caused by ivuxolimab. The paper reports the monotherapy dose-escalation portion (N of about 54 patients) of the phase I ivuxolimab trial. What the authors observed across the whole study: At doses from 0.1 to 3.0 mg/kg, clonal expansion was seen in both CD4+ and CD8+ blood T cells between baseline and week 6. The antigen specificity of the peripheral T cells that underwent clonal expansion was not determined. After ivuxolimab, CD8+ T cells had more expanded clones than CD4+ T cells on average. Partial responders in the 0.1-3.0 mg/kg groups had among the lowest normalized peripheral clonal expansion, especially among CD8+ T cells. Low levels of normalized T-cell clonal expansion were also shown by some nonresponding patients.

For sequencing of the TCRbeta CDR3 region, genomic DNA was extracted from the sorted cells. TCRbeta CDR3 regions were sequenced using the immunoSEQ Assay. This is the immuneACCESS table as TCRdb keeps it, with only in-frame sequences that have V and J called. A part of the clones is gone; compared with another copy, unresolved V genes explain less than half, and the rest is unexplained. In this sample the table shows tens of thousands of clones, around 80% of which occur a single time. Together, the top ten hold 1.5% to 2% of the sample. This TCR derives from an adult with an advanced solid tumor such as melanoma, head and neck, liver or kidney cancer. The source was CD4+ or CD8+ T cells sorted from blood, collected in a trial of the OX40 agonist ivuxolimab. The sequence joins TRBV19 to TRBJ2-5; 11 central bases correspond to TRBD2. The DNA reads TGTGCCAGTAGTATGTCGGCTAGCGGGGGGCCTCGCGGAGAGACCCAGTACTTC. Its product reads: CASSMSASGGPRGETQYF.